Below, 25 T cell receptor beta chains from the same sample are listed, as sequenced in a study of T cell responses to AZD1222 COVID-19 vaccine listed by TCRdb under 2021. Library method: the immunoSEQ multiplex PCR assay. In its TCRdb copy, this immuneACCESS table keeps in-frame sequences only and misses some clones. Where compared with another copy, unresolved V genes explain less than half of these, and the others have no known cause. A total of about 120,000 clones appear in this sample, approximately 85% of them only once. About 6.2% of the sample comes from the top ten. What the time point label conveys for this sample: baseline before first vaccination. The specimen was peripheral blood, collected on day 0 of AZD1222 vaccination. The receptor source for this set is an adult in good health.

The genes are TRBV29-1 and TRBJ2-3; D not certain. Germline V gives CDR1 SQVTM, CDR2 ANQGSEA. This CDR3 is 14 amino acids long. Trimming took off 4 bases at V and 1 base at J, with 12 bases between the two ends. As DNA, the CDR3 is TGCAGCGTTGCAGTCAGGTCCGGCACAGATACGCAGTATTTT. It translates to CSVAVRSGTDTQYF.

This sequence joins TRBV28 and TRBJ1-4; D is undetermined. This CDR3 comprises 15 residues. V lost 2 bases and J 1 base, leaving 8 bases between the germline ends. CDR1 is MDHEN and CDR2 is SYDVKM in the germline V gene. This chain's CDR3 is CASSLGVGTNEKLFF. The CDR3 coding sequence is TGTGCCAGCAGTTTAGGGGTCGGAACTAATGAAAAACTGTTTTTT.

CDR3 in amino acids: CATSRDSYQYGYTF. In nucleotides, the CDR3 is TGTGCCACCAGCAGAGATTCCTACCAGTATGGCTACACCTTC. The chain uses TRBV15 and TRBJ1-2; D is unclear. Germline-derived CDR1 and CDR2 are LNHNV and YYDKDF (reference sequence). V lost 0 bases and J lost 5, with 10 bases in between. The CDR3 extends over 14 amino acids.

The gene calls are TRBV7-2 and TRBJ1-2, with 7 bases identical to TRBD1. The length of the CDR3 is 18 residues. V dropped 5 bases and J dropped 3; count of bases not matched to a gene: 18. Germline values: CDR1 SGHTA, CDR2 FQGNSA. CDR3 residues: CASSPIGSDRTPHYGYTF. The CDR3 DNA sequence: TGTGCCAGCAGCCCTATTGGTTCGGACAGGACCCCCCACTATGGCTACACCTTC.

J is TRBJ1-2 and V is TRBV11-2; D remains ambiguous. The CDR3 runs to 14 residues. Per the germline V gene, CDR1 is SGHAT and CDR2 is FQNNGV. Trimming cost V 1 base and J 2 bases, with 8 bases left between them. The CDR3 sequence: CASSLVEKNYGYTF. In DNA form, the CDR3 reads TGTGCCAGCAGCTTAGTGGAGAAAAACTATGGCTACACCTTC.

V and J are TRBV5-6 and TRBJ2-3, with 8 nucleotides matching TRBD1. The CDR3 contains 16 residues. Germline-derived CDR1 and CDR2 are SGHDT and YYEEEE. With 0 bases clipped from V and 2 bases from J, the junction kept 5 bases outside the gene matches. The CDR3 protein is CASSLAGTGTTDTQYF. In DNA form, the CDR3 reads TGTGCCAGCAGCTTGGCTGGGACAGGTACCACAGATACGCAGTATTTT.

The chain employs TRBV7-9 and TRBJ2-7, with D possibly being TRBD2 (5 bases). Trimming shortened V by 5 bases and J by 0 bases, and 11 bases separated the two germline ends. CDR1 is SEHNR, CDR2 FQNEAQ, per germline (reference sequence). The CDR3 runs 14 residues. CDR3 DNA sequence: TGTGCCAGCAGCCCTAGTGGGAGCTCCTACGAGCAGTACTTC. This gives the protein CASSPSGSSYEQYF.

The chain joins TRBV4-1 to TRBJ1-5, with no clear D. The V end lost 0 bases, the J end lost 5 bases, and 14 bases lay between the germline ends. The germline gives CDR1 MGHRA, CDR2 YSYEKL. CDR3 length: 16 amino acids. CDR3 sequence: CASSQDRTRWDQPQHF. The CDR3 nucleotides read TGCGCCAGCAGCCAAGATAGAACTCGGTGGGATCAGCCCCAGCATTTT.

J is TRBJ1-4 and V is TRBV3-1 (or the pseudogene TRBV3-2), with D perhaps TRBD1 (6 bases). Germline values: CDR1 LGHDT, CDR2 YNNKEL (reference sequence). CDR3 length equals 15 residues. Trimming pared 4 bases from V and 4 bases from J, leaving 13 bases between. For the CDR3, the DNA is TGTGCCAGCAGCCCCATAGGGGGGGATAATGAAAAACTGTTTTTT. Its protein is CASSPIGGDNEKLFF.

The chain has TRBV10-2 and TRBJ2-7; 8 bases are a match to TRBD2. CDR1 is WSHSY, CDR2 SAAADI, per germline. The CDR3 runs 14 residues. V gave up 7 bases and J gave up 0 bases; unmatched junction bases: 5. CDR3 in DNA: TGCGCCAGCAAACTAGCGGTGGGCTCCTACGAGCAGTACTTC. Amino acid sequence: CASKLAVGSYEQYF.

The chain carries TRBV15 and TRBJ1-1; tentatively, D is TRBD1 (5 bases). CDR1 is LNHNV and CDR2 is YYDKDF in the germline V gene (reference sequence). The CDR3 is 15 residues long. Between the trimmed V and J ends, which lost 0 bases and 2 bases, there was a span of 10 bases. CDR3 in amino acids: CATSRDFDSNTEAFF. In DNA form, the CDR3 reads TGTGCCACCAGCAGAGATTTTGACAGTAACACTGAAGCTTTCTTT. Filled out from reference TRBV15 and TRBJ1-1, the complete variable domain reads DAMVIQNPRYQVTQFGKPVTLSCSQTLNHNVMYWYQQKSSQAPKLLFHYYDKDFNNEADTPDNFQSRRPNTSFCFLDIRSPGLGDTAMYLCATSRDFDSNTEAFFGQGTRLTVV.

The V call is TRBV24-1, the J call TRBJ2-2; D uncertain. This CDR3 contains 16 residues. Per the germline V gene, CDR1 is KGHDR and CDR2 is SFDVKD. V dropped 5 bases and J dropped 1 base, with 13 bases sitting between them. The CDR3 DNA sequence: TGTGCCACCAGTGGAACACCCGGGCAGAACACCGGGGAGCTGTTTTTT. Protein sequence: CATSGTPGQNTGELFF.

V and J are TRBV24-1 and TRBJ2-3; D is unresolved. V gave up 4 bases and J gave up 1 base, with 8 bases separating them. Germline loops: CDR1 KGHDR, CDR2 SFDVKD. This CDR3 has 14 residues. The CDR3 bases are TGTGCCACCAGTGACCCTCGGGGCACAGATACGCAGTATTTT. Translated, it gives CATSDPRGTDTQYF.

The V and J genes are TRBV28 and TRBJ2-2, with TRBD2 as a possible D gene (6 bases). The CDR3 spans 14 residues. V shed 6 bases and J shed 2 bases, with 10 bases lying between them. Germline V gene data show CDR1 as MDHEN and CDR2 as SYDVKM. The CDR3 loop reads CASSREFNTGELFF. CDR3 DNA: TGTGCCAGCAGCCGGGAGTTCAACACCGGGGAGCTGTTTTTT.

The chain is built from TRBV5-4 and TRBJ1-4, with D possibly being TRBD1 (6 bases). The CDR3 consists of 14 residues. From germline, CDR1 is SGHNT and CDR2 YYREEE (reference sequence). Between the trimmed V and J ends, which lost 4 bases and 7 bases, there was a span of 14 bases. The CDR3 protein is CASSPKGGGEKLFF. Here the CDR3 DNA reads TGTGCCAGCAGCCCAAAGGGGGGCGGTGAAAAACTGTTTTTT. The full variable domain, completed using reference TRBV5-4 and TRBJ1-4, is ETGVTQSPTHLIKTRGQQVTLRCSSQSGHNTVSWYQQALGQGPQFIFQYYREEENGRGNFPPRFSGLQFPNYSSELNVNALELDDSALYLCASSPKGGGEKLFFGSGTQLSVL.

The chain joins TRBV5-8 to TRBJ2-1, with D maybe TRBD2 (6 bases). The V end lost 4 bases, the J end lost 4 bases, and 21 bases lay between the germline ends. This CDR3 has 17 residues. Germline CDR1 and CDR2: SGHTS and YDEGEE. The CDR3 sequence is CASSTPGGWQGYNEQFF. CDR3 nucleotide sequence: TGTGCCAGCAGCACCCCCGGGGGATGGCAGGGATACAATGAGCAGTTCTTC.

The chain couples TRBV6-2 or TRBV6-3 to TRBJ1-3; maybe TRBD1 (5 bases). This CDR3 region has 16 residues. CDR1 and CDR2 (germline): MNHEY, SVGEGT. V lost 5 bases, J lost 1 base, and 15 bases lay in between. CDR3 protein: CASSARQHSSGNTIYF. The CDR3 DNA follows: TGTGCCAGCAGTGCAAGACAGCACTCTTCTGGAAACACCATATATTTT.

This clone was counted a few times. J is TRBJ2-1 and V is TRBV6-5, with a weak D call TRBD1 (5 bases). V was pared by 2 bases and J by 14 bases, with 13 bases between. The length of the CDR3 is 12 residues. Germline values: CDR1 MNHEY, CDR2 SVGAGI. The CDR3 spells CASSYLAGPKFF. The CDR3 DNA follows: TGTGCCAGCAGTTACCTGGCAGGGCCTAAGTTCTTC.

V and J are TRBV20-1 and TRBJ1-5; 7 bases are shared with TRBD1. This CDR3 contains 14 residues. Trimming at V came to 3 bases and at J to 8 bases, leaving 10 bases not matched to a gene. Per the germline V gene, CDR1 is DFQATT and CDR2 is SNEGSKA (reference sequence). CDR3 coding DNA: TGCAGTGCTAGTTGGCAGGGGGGCAAGGAGCCCCAGCATTTT. Translated, it gives CSASWQGGKEPQHF.

V gene TRBV6-5 combines with J gene TRBJ2-3; no clear D. The CDR3 length is 14 residues. Trimming cost V 11 bases and J 6 bases, with 21 bases left between them. The germline V gene has CDR1 MNHEY and CDR2 SVGAGI. The CDR3 loop is CAPRLHPPVDTQYF. The CDR3 DNA reads as TGTGCCCCGCGATTACATCCCCCCGTCGATACGCAGTATTTT.

The chain links TRBV29-1 to TRBJ1-2; possibly TRBD1 for D (5 bases). V was pared by 0 bases and J by 2 bases, with 13 bases between. Germline CDR1 reads SQVTM; CDR2 reads ANQGSEA. The CDR3 extends over 15 amino acids. CDR3 in DNA: TGCAGCGTTGAAGATTTTAAAGGGACGAACTATGGCTACACCTTC. Translating it yields CSVEDFKGTNYGYTF.

A word on this clone: Distinct nucleotide sequences in the sample also encode this CDR3. The chain combines TRBV6-1 with TRBJ2-6; 9 bases match TRBD1. Germline CDR1 and CDR2: MNHNS and SASEGT. The trim removed 1 base at V and 0 bases at J, leaving 4 bases unmatched. The length of the CDR3 is 18 residues. CDR3 residues: CASSEGGQGPSGANVLTF. DNA of the CDR3: TGTGCCAGCAGTGAAGGGGGACAGGGACCCTCTGGGGCCAACGTCCTGACTTTC.

The chain recombines TRBV24-1 with TRBJ2-7; D is ambiguous. The CDR3 has 11 residues. Trimming pared 3 bases from V and 3 bases from J, leaving 2 bases between. Per germline, CDR1 KGHDR and CDR2 SFDVKD. DNA of the CDR3: TGTGCCACCAGTGATCTCTACGAGCAGTACTTC. It translates to CATSDLYEQYF.

The rearrangement uses TRBV5-1 and TRBJ2-7; tentative D call: TRBD2 (5 bases). From germline, CDR1 is SGHRS and CDR2 YFSETQ. This CDR3 contains 14 residues. V lost 2 bases and J lost 6, with 15 bases in between. The DNA of the CDR3 is TGCGCCAGCAGCTTAGAAGGGAGCAGGTCCGAGCAGTACTTC. Translation gives CASSLEGSRSEQYF.

This clone was observed a single time. Written as DNA, the CDR3 is TGTGCCAGCAGCCCCTTGACAGGGCAATCCTACAATGAGCAGTTCTTC. Encoded protein: CASSPLTGQSYNEQFF. V usage is TRBV7-6 and J usage is TRBJ2-1; TRBD1 matches at 7 bases. The length of the CDR3 is 16 residues. The V segment lost 5 bases and the J segment 1 base; nucleotides outside the gene matches: 8. Germline V gene sequence: CDR1 SGHVS, CDR2 FNYEAQ.